These T cell receptor beta chains were read from a single sample in a study of blood T cell repertoires in COVID-19. TCRdb keeps only in-frame clones here, not all; method: immunoSEQ multiplex PCR. Of some 140,000 clones in the sample, roughly 80% were seen once. What was sequenced was peripheral blood. Receptors originate from a woman aged 60 to 75 with acute or convalescent COVID-19. Each CDR3 is given with its conserved first and last residue. A D gene is named only where the DNA matches it firmly. Some rows have no size entry. The others give once, few or many, or a class for an expanded clone.

>once|TRBV4-1|14|TRBD1|TRBJ1-2
TGCGCCAGCAGCCAAAGAGGACAGGACTATGGCTACACCTTC
CASSQRGQDYGYTF
>-|TRBV7-6|14|TRBD1|TRBJ2-5
TGTGCCAGCAGCTTGACAGGGGGGAGAGAGACCCAGTACTTC
CASSLTGGRETQYF
>-|TRBV7-9|16|TRBD1|TRBJ2-5
TGTGCCAGCAGCTTAGCTAGCAGGGGGTTTCAAGAGACCCAGTACTTC
CASSLASRGFQETQYF
>-|TRBV5-1|15|TRBD1|TRBJ1-4
TGCGCCAGCAGCTTGGGCCGAGGACAGGGTGAAAAACTGTTTTTT
CASSLGRGQGEKLFF
>large|TRBV9|17|-|TRBJ2-3
TGTGCCAGCAGCCCAAGGGGGGGTGAATTGTACACAGATACGCAGTATTTT
CASSPRGGELYTDTQYF
>-|TRBV2|12|TRBD1|TRBJ1-2
TGTGCCAGCCTACAGGGGGCGCGAGGCTACACCTTC
CASLQGARGYTF
>-|TRBV5-4|16|TRBD1|TRBJ1-5
TGTGCCAGCAGCCGGGACGGGACAGCCGGAAATCAGCCCCAGCATTTT
CASSRDGTAGNQPQHF
>few|TRBV10-2|15|TRBD2|TRBJ2-3
TGCGCCAGCGCAACCGGGACTAGCTCTGCGGATACGCAGTATTTT
CASATGTSSADTQYF
>few|TRBV2|11|-|TRBJ2-5
TGTGCCAGCTCCCCGCAAGAGACCCAGTACTTC
CASSPQETQYF
>once|TRBV11-2|15|-|TRBJ1-4
TGTGCCAGCAGCTTAGGTTCCCAGCGTAATGAAAAACTGTTTTTT
CASSLGSQRNEKLFF
>-|TRBV30|15|TRBD2|TRBJ2-3
TGTGCCTGGTCTGTGGGACTAGCATCAGGTAGTACGCAGTATTTT
CAWSVGLASGSTQYF
>few|TRBV19|13|-|TRBJ1-6
TGTGCCAGTAGGGCGAAGCGTTATTCACCCCTCCACTTT
CASRAKRYSPLHF
>-|TRBV7-9|15|-|TRBJ1-1
TGTGCCAGCAGCTTAGGAGGGACTCCGAACACTGAAGCTTTCTTT
CASSLGGTPNTEAFF
>-|TRBV11-2|14|TRBD1|TRBJ2-5
TGTGCCAGCAGCTTAGGGAGGACAGGGGGAGACCAGTACTTC
CASSLGRTGGDQYF
>-|TRBV5-6|16|-|TRBJ2-3
TGTGCCAGCAGCTTGGGAGGGCTTCGTGGGACAGATACGCAGTATTTT
CASSLGGLRGTDTQYF
>few|TRBV11-2|15|-|TRBJ1-1
TGTGCCAGCAGCACCCTGACAGGCTGGGGCACTGAAGCTTTCTTT
CASSTLTGWGTEAFF
>-|TRBV30|11|-|TRBJ1-2
-
CAWAAGIVTSF
>-|TRBV6-6|13|-|TRBJ2-2
TGTGCCACCCGGGATAGCGGCACCGGGGAGCTGTTTTTT
CATRDSGTGELFF
>-|TRBV12-3/TRBV12-4|11|-|TRBJ1-1
TGTGCCAGCTTAGGGGGCACTGAAGCTTTCTTT
CASLGGTEAFF
>-|TRBV3-1/TRBV3-2|17|-|TRBJ2-2
TGTGCCAGCAGCCAAGGGGTGGGCCAGGCCAACACCGGGGAGCTGTTTTTT
CASSQGVGQANTGELFF
>-|TRBV19|16|-|TRBJ2-1
TGTGCCAGTAGTATATACAGGGTTGTGGCCTACAATGAGCAGTTCTTC
CASSIYRVVAYNEQFF
>once|TRBV11-3|17|TRBD2|TRBJ2-2
TGTGCCAGCAGCTTCGCGGCTAGCGGGGGAAGGAGCGGGGAGCTGTTTTTT
CASSFAASGGRSGELFF
>-|TRBV5-5|19|TRBD1|TRBJ1-2
TGTGCCAGCAGCCTGGTTGGTTGGGGAGACAGGGGGGCTACCTCTGGCTACACCTTC
CASSLVGWGDRGATSGYTF
>-|TRBV5-1|14|-|TRBJ1-4
TGCGCCAGCAGCTTGTCCGGGGAGTATGAAAAACTGTTTTTT
CASSLSGEYEKLFF
>-|TRBV21-1|16|-|TRBJ2-3
TGTGCCAGCTTAACTTTGCCAGCGGGGGTCACAGATACGCAGTATTTT
CASLTLPAGVTDTQYF
>-|TRBV19|16|-|TRBJ1-5
TGTGCCAGTAGTATTAGAACAGGGAGAAGCAATCAGCCCCAGCATTTT
CASSIRTGRSNQPQHF
>-|TRBV21-1|13|-|TRBJ1-6
TGTGCCAGCAGCGAGCGGCCGAATTCACCCCTCCACTTT
CASSERPNSPLHF
>-|TRBV29-1|13|-|TRBJ2-4
TGCAGCGGGCGGTCTCCCGCCAAAAACATTCAGTACTTC
CSGRSPAKNIQYF
>-|TRBV7-2|17|TRBD2|TRBJ2-1
TGTGCCAGCAGCTTAGCGGGGACTAGCGGGGTAATCAATGAGCAGTTCTTC
CASSLAGTSGVINEQFF
>-|TRBV2|15|TRBD1|TRBJ1-5
TGTGCCAGCAGTGCCCGACAGGGGCATAATCAGCCCCAGCATTTT
CASSARQGHNQPQHF
>few|TRBV12-3/TRBV12-4|12|-|TRBJ1-6
TGTGCCAGCAGCTATCTTTATTCACCCCTCCACTTT
CASSYLYSPLHF
>-|TRBV4-1|19|TRBD2|TRBJ2-3
TGCGCCAGCAGCCTCCAAACTAGCGGGGGGGCAGGGAGCACAGATACGCAGTATTTT
CASSLQTSGGAGSTDTQYF
>-|TRBV4-2|18|-|TRBJ2-3
TGTGCCAGCAGCCAAGCCTATCCACGTCCCGGGGGCACAGATACGCAGTATTTT
CASSQAYPRPGGTDTQYF
>-|TRBV3-1/TRBV3-2|13|-|TRBJ1-4
TGTGCCAGCAGCCGCGGATCTAGGGAAAAACTGTTTTTT
CASSRGSREKLFF
>-|TRBV19|16|-|TRBJ1-4
TGTGCCAGTAGCCGCACCCGGGGGGCAACTAATGAAAAACTGTTTTTT
CASSRTRGATNEKLFF
>-|TRBV29-1|15|TRBD2|TRBJ2-3
TGCAGCGCAGGGGGACTAGCGGGGCTCACAGATACGCAGTATTTT
CSAGGLAGLTDTQYF
>-|TRBV4-1|16|-|TRBJ1-5
TGCGCCAGCAGCCAAGTAATACAGGGAAATAATCAGCCCCAGCATTTT
CASSQVIQGNNQPQHF
>-|TRBV7-6|13|TRBD1|TRBJ1-1
TGTGCCAGCAGCTTAGTCCAAGGGGGCGAAGCTTTCTTT
CASSLVQGGEAFF
>-|TRBV7-9|15|-|TRBJ1-4
TGTGCCAGCAGTTATGCAAGGGGATCGGGCGAAAAACTGTTTTTT
CASSYARGSGEKLFF
>once|TRBV6-5|14|-|TRBJ1-6
TGTGCCAGCAGAAACCCGGGACTAGATTCACCCCTCCACTTT
CASRNPGLDSPLHF
>-|TRBV4-1|15|-|TRBJ1-1
TGCGCCAGCAGCCCCCAGGAAGGGCGGGTAACTGAAGCTTTCTTT
CASSPQEGRVTEAFF
>-|TRBV28|14|TRBD1|TRBJ2-5
TGTGCCAGCAGTAGGGGACAGGGGCGGGAGACCCAGTACTTC
CASSRGQGRETQYF
>-|TRBV10-3|17|TRBD1|TRBJ2-3
TGTGCCATCAGGCCGGGACAGGGGGCGGGAAGGGAAGATACGCAGTATTTT
CAIRPGQGAGREDTQYF
>-|TRBV2|15|-|TRBJ1-6
TGTGCCAGCAGTACTCGAACGGGGGGCAATTCACCCCTCCACTTT
CASSTRTGGNSPLHF
>many|TRBV6-1|17|-|TRBJ1-1
TGTGCCAGCAGTGAATATCGGCGGTTGGAGTCAAACACTGAAGCTTTCTTT
CASSEYRRLESNTEAFF
>-|TRBV6-5|14|TRBD1|TRBJ1-5
TGTGCCGGAAAGACAGGGGCGGGCAATCAGCCCCAGCATTTT
CAGKTGAGNQPQHF
>-|TRBV12-3/TRBV12-4|12|-|TRBJ2-2
TGTGCCAGCAGTCTACCCCCCGGGGAGCTGTTTTTT
CASSLPPGELFF
>-|TRBV7-2|15|TRBD1|TRBJ1-2
TGTGCCAGTAAACTATTTGATACAGGGGAATGGGGCTACACCTTC
CASKLFDTGEWGYTF
>-|TRBV5-6|15|-|TRBJ1-1
TGTGCCAGCAGCTTGCTTTCAGGCACGAACACTGAAGCTTTCTTT
CASSLLSGTNTEAFF
>-|TRBV7-8|14|-|TRBJ2-2
TGTGCCAGCAGCTTAGAGGGGCCGACCGGGGAGCTGTTTTTT
CASSLEGPTGELFF
>-|TRBV28|14|-|TRBJ1-2
TGTGCCACGAGGAGGATGGGTTATGGCTATGGCTACACCTTC
CATRRMGYGYGYTF
>-|TRBV9|14|TRBD1|TRBJ2-7
TGTGCCAGCAGCGTTTGGACAGGGGAGGGCGAGCAGTACTTC
CASSVWTGEGEQYF
>-|TRBV12-3/TRBV12-4|12|TRBD1|TRBJ1-2
TGTGCCAGCAGAGAGGGACAGGGGGGCGTCACCTTC
CASREGQGGVTF
>-|TRBV7-9|18|TRBD1|TRBJ1-1
TGTGCCAGCAGCGCTCCGGGACAGGGGTTTCTGAGGGGCACTGAAGCTTTCTTT
CASSAPGQGFLRGTEAFF
>-|TRBV9|12|TRBD2|TRBJ2-3
TGTGCCAGCAGTTCAGCGGGGGGGCAGCAGTATTTT
CASSSAGGQQYF
>few|TRBV11-3|17|TRBD2|TRBJ2-1
TGTGCCAGCAGCTTAGATAGGACTAGCGGGGGTGAAAATGAGCAGTTCTTC
CASSLDRTSGGENEQFF